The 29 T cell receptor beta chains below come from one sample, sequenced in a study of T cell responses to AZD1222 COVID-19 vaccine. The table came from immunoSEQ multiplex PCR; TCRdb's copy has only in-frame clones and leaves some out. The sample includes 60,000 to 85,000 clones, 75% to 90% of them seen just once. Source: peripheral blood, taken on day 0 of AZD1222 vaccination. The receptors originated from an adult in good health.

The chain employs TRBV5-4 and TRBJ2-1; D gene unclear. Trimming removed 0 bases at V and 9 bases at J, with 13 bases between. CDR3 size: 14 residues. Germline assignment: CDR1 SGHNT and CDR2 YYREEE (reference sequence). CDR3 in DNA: TGTGCCAGCAGCTTGGAAGCGTCGGGTTCTGAGCAGTTCTTC. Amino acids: CASSLEASGSEQFF.

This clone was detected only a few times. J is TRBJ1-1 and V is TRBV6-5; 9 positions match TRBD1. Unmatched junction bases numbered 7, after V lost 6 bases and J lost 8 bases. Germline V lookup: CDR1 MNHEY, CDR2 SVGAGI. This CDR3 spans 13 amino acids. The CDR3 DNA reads TGTGCCAGCAGCGGACAGGGGCGTGGAGAAGCTTTCTTT. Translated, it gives CASSGQGRGEAFF.

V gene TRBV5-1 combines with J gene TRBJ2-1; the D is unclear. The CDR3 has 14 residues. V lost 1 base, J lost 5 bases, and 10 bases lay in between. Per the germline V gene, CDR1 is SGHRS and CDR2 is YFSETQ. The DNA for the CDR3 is TGCGCCAGCAGCTTGATAGGCGGAGACAATGAGCAGTTCTTC. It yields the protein CASSLIGGDNEQFF. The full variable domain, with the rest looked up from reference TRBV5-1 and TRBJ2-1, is KAGVTQTPRYLIKTRGQQVTLSCSPISGHRSVSWYQQTPGQGLQFLFEYFSETQRNKGNFPGRFSGRQFSNSRSEMNVSTLELGDSALYLCASSLIGGDNEQFFGPGTRLTVL.

CDR3 amino acids: CASSLGGQNYGYTF. The CDR3 bases are TGCGCCAGCAGCTTGGGGGGACAGAACTATGGCTACACCTTC. J is TRBJ1-2 and V is TRBV5-1; 7 bases agree with TRBD1. With V trimmed by 0 bases and J by 2 bases, 1 base remained unmatched. The CDR3 totals 14 residues. The V gene's germline CDR1 is SGHRS and CDR2 YFSETQ.

CDR3: CASSLGQNYNEQFF. The DNA for the CDR3 is TGTGCCAGCAGCTTGGGACAGAACTACAATGAGCAGTTCTTC. The J gene is TRBJ2-1, the V gene TRBV7-9; 7 bases match TRBD1. This CDR3 contains 14 residues. V lost 3 bases and J lost 3; bases outside the gene matches: 2. Germline V gene lookup returns CDR1 SEHNR and CDR2 FQNEAQ (reference sequence).

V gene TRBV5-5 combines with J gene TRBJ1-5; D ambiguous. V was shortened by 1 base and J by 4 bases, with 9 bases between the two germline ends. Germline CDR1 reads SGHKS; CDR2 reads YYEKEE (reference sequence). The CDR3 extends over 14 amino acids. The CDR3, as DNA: TGTGCCAGCAGCTTGATGTCAGCTAATCAGCCCCAGCATTTT. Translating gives CASSLMSANQPQHF. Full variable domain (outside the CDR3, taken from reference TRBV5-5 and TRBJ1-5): DAGVTQSPTHLIKTRGQQVTLRCSPISGHKSVSWYQQVLGQGPQFIFQYYEKEERGRGNFPDRFSARQFPNYSSELNVNALLLGDSALYLCASSLMSANQPQHFGDGTRLSIL.

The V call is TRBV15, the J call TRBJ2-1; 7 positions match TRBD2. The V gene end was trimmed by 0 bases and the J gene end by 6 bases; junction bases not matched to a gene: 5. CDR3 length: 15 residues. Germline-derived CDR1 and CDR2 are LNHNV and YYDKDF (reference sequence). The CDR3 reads CATSREWGGVNEQFF. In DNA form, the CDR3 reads TGTGCCACCAGCAGAGAATGGGGGGGGGTCAATGAGCAGTTCTTC.

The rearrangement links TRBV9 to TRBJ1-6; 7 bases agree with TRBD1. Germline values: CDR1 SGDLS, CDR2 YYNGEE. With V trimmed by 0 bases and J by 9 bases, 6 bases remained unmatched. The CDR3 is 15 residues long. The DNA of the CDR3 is TGTGCCAGCAGCGTAGCAGGGACAGCGCGTTCACCCCTCCACTTT. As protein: CASSVAGTARSPLHF.

CDR3 in amino acids: CASSPTTQAYEQYF. DNA of the CDR3: TGTGCCAGCAGCCCCACGACACAAGCCTACGAGCAGTACTTC. The chain joins TRBV2 to TRBJ2-7; D is uncertain. CDR3 length: 14 residues. Per the germline V gene, CDR1 is SNHLY and CDR2 is FYNNEI. V lost 6 bases, J lost 2 bases, and 14 bases lay in between.

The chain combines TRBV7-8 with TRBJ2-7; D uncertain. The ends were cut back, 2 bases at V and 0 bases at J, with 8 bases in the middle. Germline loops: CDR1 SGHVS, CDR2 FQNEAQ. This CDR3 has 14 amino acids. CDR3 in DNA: TGTGCCAGCAGCTTATCGGGCAGCTCCTACGAGCAGTACTTC. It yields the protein CASSLSGSSYEQYF.

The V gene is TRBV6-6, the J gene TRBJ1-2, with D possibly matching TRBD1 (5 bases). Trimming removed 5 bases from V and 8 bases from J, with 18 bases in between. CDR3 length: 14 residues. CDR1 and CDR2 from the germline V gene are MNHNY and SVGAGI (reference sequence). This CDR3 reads CASSTYRGGNGYTF. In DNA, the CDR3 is TGTGCCAGCAGTACATATCGCGGGGGGAACGGCTACACCTTC.

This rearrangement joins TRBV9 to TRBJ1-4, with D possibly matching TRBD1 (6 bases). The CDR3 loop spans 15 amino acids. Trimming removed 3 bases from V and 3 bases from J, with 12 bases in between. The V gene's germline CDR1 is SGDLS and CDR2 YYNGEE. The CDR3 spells CASSGTGSANEKLFF. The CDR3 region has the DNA TGTGCCAGCAGCGGTACAGGGTCCGCTAATGAAAAACTGTTTTTT.

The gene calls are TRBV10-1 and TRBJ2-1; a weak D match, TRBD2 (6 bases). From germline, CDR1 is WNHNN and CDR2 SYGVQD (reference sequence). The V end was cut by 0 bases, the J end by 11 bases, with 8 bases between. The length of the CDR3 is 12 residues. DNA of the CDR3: TGCGCCAGCAGTGAGTCGGGACTCCAGCAGTTCTTC. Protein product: CASSESGLQQFF.

CDR3 residues: CASSYKTSGGADGYTF. In DNA, the CDR3 is TGTGCCAGCAGCTACAAAACCTCAGGGGGCGCCGACGGCTACACCTTC. V gene TRBV7-9 combines with J gene TRBJ1-2; 8 bases fit TRBD1. The V gene's germline CDR1 is SEHNR and CDR2 FQNEAQ (reference sequence). This CDR3 contains 16 residues. Losses at the gene ends were 4 bases for V and 8 bases for J; bases not matched to a gene: 15. Using reference TRBV7-9 and TRBJ1-2 for the parts outside the CDR3, the full variable domain is DTGVSQNPRHKITKRGQNVTFRCDPISEHNRLYWYRQTLGQGPEFLTYFQNEAQLEKSRLLSDRFSAERPKGSFSTLEIQRTEQGDSAMYLCASSYKTSGGADGYTFGSGTRLTVV.

In DNA form, the CDR3 reads TGTGCCAGCAGTTACTTCAGGGTTCTTGGGGCCAACGTCCTGACTTTC. Translated, it gives CASSYFRVLGANVLTF. This rearrangement joins TRBV6-2 or TRBV6-3 to TRBJ2-6; D perhaps matches TRBD1 (5 bases). The ends were cut back, 1 base at V and 3 bases at J, with 10 bases in the middle. CDR3 length equals 16 residues. Germline lookup yields CDR1 MNHEY and CDR2 SVGEGT.

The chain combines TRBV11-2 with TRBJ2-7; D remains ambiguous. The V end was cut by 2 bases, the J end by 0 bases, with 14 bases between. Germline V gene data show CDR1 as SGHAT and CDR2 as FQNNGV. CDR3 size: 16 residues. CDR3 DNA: TGTGCCAGCAGCTTAAGTCCGGAATACAACTCCTACGAGCAGTACTTC. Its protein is CASSLSPEYNSYEQYF.

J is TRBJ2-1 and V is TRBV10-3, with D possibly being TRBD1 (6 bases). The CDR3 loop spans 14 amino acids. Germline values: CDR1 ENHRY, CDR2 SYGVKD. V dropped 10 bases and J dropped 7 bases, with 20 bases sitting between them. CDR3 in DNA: TGTGCCACTTGCAGGGACAAGGAGAGGAATGAGCAGTTCTTC. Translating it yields CATCRDKERNEQFF.

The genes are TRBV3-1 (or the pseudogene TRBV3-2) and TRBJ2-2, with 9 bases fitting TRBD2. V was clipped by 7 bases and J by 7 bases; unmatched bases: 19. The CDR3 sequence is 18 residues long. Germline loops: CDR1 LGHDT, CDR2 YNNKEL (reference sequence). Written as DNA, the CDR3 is TGTGCCAGCACCCAGGGTTTTGGCGGGAGGGCCCGTAGCGGGGAGCTGTTTTTT. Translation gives CASTQGFGGRARSGELFF.

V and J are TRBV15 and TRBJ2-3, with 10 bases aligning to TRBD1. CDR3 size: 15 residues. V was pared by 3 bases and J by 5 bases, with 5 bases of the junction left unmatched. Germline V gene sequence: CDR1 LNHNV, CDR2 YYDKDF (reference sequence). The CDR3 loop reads CATSSDRGQGDTQYF. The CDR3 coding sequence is TGTGCCACCAGCAGCGACAGGGGGCAGGGAGATACGCAGTATTTT.

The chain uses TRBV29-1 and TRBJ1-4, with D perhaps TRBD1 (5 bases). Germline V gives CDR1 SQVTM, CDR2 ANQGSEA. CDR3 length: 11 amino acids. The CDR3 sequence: CGATTNEKLFF. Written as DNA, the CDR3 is TGCGGGGCTACAACTAATGAAAAACTGTTTTTT.

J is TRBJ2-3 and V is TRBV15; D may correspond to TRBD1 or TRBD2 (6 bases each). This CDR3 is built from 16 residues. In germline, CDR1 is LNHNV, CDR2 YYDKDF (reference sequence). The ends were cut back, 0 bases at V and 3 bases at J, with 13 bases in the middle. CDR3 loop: CATSRDSRGLTDTQYF. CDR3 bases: TGTGCCACCAGCAGAGATAGCCGGGGGCTGACAGATACGCAGTATTTT.

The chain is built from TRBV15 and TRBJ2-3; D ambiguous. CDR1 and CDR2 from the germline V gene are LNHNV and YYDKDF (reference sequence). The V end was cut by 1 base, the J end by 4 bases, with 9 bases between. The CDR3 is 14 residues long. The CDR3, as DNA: TGTGCCACCAGCAGAGTCGTAGAAGCAGATACGCAGTATTTT. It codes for CATSRVVEADTQYF. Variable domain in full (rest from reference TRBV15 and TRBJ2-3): DAMVIQNPRYQVTQFGKPVTLSCSQTLNHNVMYWYQQKSSQAPKLLFHYYDKDFNNEADTPDNFQSRRPNTSFCFLDIRSPGLGDTAMYLCATSRVVEADTQYFGPGTRLTVL.

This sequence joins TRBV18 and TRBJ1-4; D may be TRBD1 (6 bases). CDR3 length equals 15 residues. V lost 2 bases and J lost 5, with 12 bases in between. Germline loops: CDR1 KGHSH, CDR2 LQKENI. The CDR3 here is CASSPIQGPNEKLFF. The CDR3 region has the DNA TGTGCCAGCTCACCAATACAGGGTCCCAATGAAAAACTGTTTTTT.

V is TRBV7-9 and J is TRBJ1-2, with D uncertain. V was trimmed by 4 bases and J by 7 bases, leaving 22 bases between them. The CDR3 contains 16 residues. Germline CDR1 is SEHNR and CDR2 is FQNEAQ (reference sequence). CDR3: CASSSWLGRREGGYTF. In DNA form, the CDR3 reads TGTGCCAGCAGCTCATGGCTAGGCCGCCGCGAGGGTGGCTACACCTTC.

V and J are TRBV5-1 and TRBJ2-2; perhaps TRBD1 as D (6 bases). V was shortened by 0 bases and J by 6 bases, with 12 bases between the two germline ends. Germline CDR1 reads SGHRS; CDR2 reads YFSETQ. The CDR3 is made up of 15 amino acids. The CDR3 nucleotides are TGCGCCAGCAGCTTGGCCCTTCAGGGGCCCGGGGAGCTGTTTTTT. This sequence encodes CASSLALQGPGELFF.

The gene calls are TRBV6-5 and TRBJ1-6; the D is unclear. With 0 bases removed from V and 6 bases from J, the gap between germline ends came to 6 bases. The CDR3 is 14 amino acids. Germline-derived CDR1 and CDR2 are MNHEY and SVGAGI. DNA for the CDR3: TGTGCCAGCAGTTACTCGAGTTTTAATTCACCCCTCCACTTT. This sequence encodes CASSYSSFNSPLHF.

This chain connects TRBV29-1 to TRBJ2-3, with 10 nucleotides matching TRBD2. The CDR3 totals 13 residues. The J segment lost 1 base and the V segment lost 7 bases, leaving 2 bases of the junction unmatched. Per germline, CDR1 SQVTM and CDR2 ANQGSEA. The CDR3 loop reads CSAGTSGTDTQYF. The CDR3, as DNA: TGCAGCGCCGGGACTAGCGGCACAGATACGCAGTATTTT.

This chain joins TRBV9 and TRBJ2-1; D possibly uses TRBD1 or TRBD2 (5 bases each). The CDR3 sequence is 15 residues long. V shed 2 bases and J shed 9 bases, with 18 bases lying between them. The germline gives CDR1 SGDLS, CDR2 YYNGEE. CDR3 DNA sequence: TGTGCCAGCAGCGTTTCGGGGCTAGTGGTCAGTGAGCAGTTCTTC. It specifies CASSVSGLVVSEQFF.

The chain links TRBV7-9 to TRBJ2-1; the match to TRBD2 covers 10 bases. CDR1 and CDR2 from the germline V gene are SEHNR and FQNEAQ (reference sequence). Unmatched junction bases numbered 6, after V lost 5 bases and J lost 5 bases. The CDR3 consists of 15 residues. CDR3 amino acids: CASSLSGGVHNEQFF. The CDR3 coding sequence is TGTGCCAGCAGCCTCAGCGGGGGGGTACACAATGAGCAGTTCTTC.